The entry that follows covers one T cell receptor beta chain sequence. What this receptor recognizes is not known. It has no much larger one-base neighbor in the sample; base qualities were not kept. Spanning cysteine to phenylalanine, the CDR3 consists of 13 amino acids. Solely the CDR3 DNA is kept, with 39 bases framed from the first base. The germline ends are 12 bases apart after V is trimmed by 4 bases and J by 8 bases. Via the germline V gene, CDR1 is SQVTM and CDR2 ANQGSEA. This specimen comes from a study of preoperative IRX-2 immunotherapy in early breast cancer (dated by TCRdb to about 2019). Libraries were constructed by the immunoSEQ multiplex PCR assay. Drawn from immuneACCESS, this table holds only the in-frame rearrangements with V and J called that TCRdb kept. Clones are partly lost; checked studies trace under half to an unresolved V gene and leave the rest unexplained. The sample profile shows 40,000 to 50,000 clones; around three quarters of them were found once. Jointly, the top ten make up 1% to 1.5% of the sample.

The treatment or condition label of this sample denotes: preoperative locoregional IRX-2 cytokine immunotherapy. The samples were obtained from a phase Ib study that tested preoperative, locoregional IRX-2 cytokine immunotherapy designed to prime immune responses. The donors were early-stage breast cancer patients who were given IRX-2 prior to surgery. The rearranged segments are TRBV29-1 and TRBJ1-6, with no confidently assigned D gene. Sample: tumor tissue, taken after IRX-2 immunotherapy. This TCR was sampled from a human donor with breast cancer. The nucleotides are TGCAGCGTTGGGGTCAGGAGGGATTCACCCCTCCACTTT. It specifies CSVGVRRDSPLHF.